These T cell receptor beta chains were read from a single sample in a study of CD4 T cells in relation to SARS-CoV-2 and coronaviruses. Profiled with immunoSEQ multiplex PCR; TCRdb holds only in-frame clones, not every one. The sample includes 35,000 to 40,000 clones, 88% of them seen just once. Material for sequencing was memory CD4+ T cells from PBMCs. Receptor source: an adult with COVID-19. Each CDR3 is given with its conserved first and last residue. A D gene is named only where the DNA matches it firmly. Rows give clone size only sometimes, using once, few, many, or a class for an expanded clone.

j_gene	d_gene	abundance	v_gene	CDR3aa	CDR3nt
TRBJ2-1	TRBD2	.	TRBV5-4	CASSRAGGGNEQFF	TGTGCCAGCAGCCGAGCGGGGGGGGGCAATGAGCAGTTCTTC
TRBJ2-7	TRBD1	.	TRBV6-5	CASSPGQGRQYF	TGTGCCAGCAGTCCCGGACAGGGTCGGCAGTACTTC
TRBJ2-3	.	.	TRBV9	CASSLRDTQYF	TGTGCCAGCAGCCTCCGGGATACGCAGTATTTT
TRBJ1-1	.	.	TRBV5-4	CASSLGGGSMNTEAFF	TGTGCCAGCAGCTTGGGGGGAGGGTCCATGAACACTGAAGCTTTCTTT
TRBJ2-5	TRBD2	once	TRBV15	CATSIRTSSLGTQYF	TGTGCCACCAGCATTAGGACTAGCTCCCTTGGGACCCAGTACTTC
TRBJ1-2	TRBD1	.	TRBV7-2	CASSVPGQLNYGYTF	TGTGCCAGCAGCGTACCGGGACAGCTAAACTATGGCTACACCTTC
TRBJ2-3	.	.	TRBV5-4	CASSFQVGPDTQYF	TGTGCCAGCAGCTTTCAAGTAGGCCCAGATACGCAGTATTTT
TRBJ1-2	.	.	TRBV7-2	CASSLGGGRENYGYTF	TGTGCCAGCAGCTTAGGCGGCGGCAGGGAGAACTATGGCTACACCTTC
TRBJ2-6	.	.	TRBV30	CAWSARDTNSGANVLTF	TGTGCCTGGAGTGCCCGGGACACCAACTCTGGGGCCAACGTCCTGACTTTC
TRBJ2-3	.	.	TRBV10-2	CASTPVEPTDTQYF	TGCGCCAGCACTCCGGTGGAGCCCACAGATACGCAGTATTTT
TRBJ2-5	.	.	TRBV11-1	CASSLSSSMRDAQYF	TGTGCCAGCAGCTTATCCAGCAGTATGCGGGATGCCCAGTACTTC
TRBJ2-5	TRBD1	.	TRBV28	CASIPGQGFIQETQYF	TGTGCCAGCATCCCGGGACAGGGCTTTATCCAAGAGACCCAGTACTTC
TRBJ1-6	.	.	TRBV9	CASSYLGQGDNSPLHF	TGTGCCAGCAGCTACCTCGGGCAGGGTGATAATTCACCCCTCCACTTT
TRBJ1-2	.	once	TRBV6-5	CASSPGINYGYTF	TGTGCCAGCAGCCCCGGGATCAACTATGGCTACACCTTC
TRBJ2-7	TRBD1	.	TRBV3-1/TRBV3-2	CASSPGQGPRQYF	TGTGCCAGCAGCCCCGGACAGGGGCCCAGGCAGTACTTC
TRBJ2-1	.	.	TRBV6-2/TRBV6-3	CASSNPGVHNEQFF	TGTGCCAGCAGTAATCCGGGGGTCCACAATGAGCAGTTCTTC
TRBJ2-3	TRBD2	once	TRBV7-7	CASSPGTLSGGAGTQYF	TGTGCTAGCAGCCCTGGGACTTTGAGCGGGGGGGCCGGTACGCAGTATTTT
TRBJ2-1	.	.	TRBV7-3	CASSLTGYNEQFF	TGTGCCAGCAGCTTAACCGGCTACAATGAGCAGTTCTTC
TRBJ2-7	TRBD2	.	TRBV7-8	CASSPLAGMNSYEQYF	TGTGCCAGCAGCCCTTTAGCGGGGATGAATTCCTACGAGCAGTACTTC
TRBJ2-1	.	once	TRBV9	CASSSTHPYNEQFF	TGTGCCAGCAGCTCAACCCACCCCTACAATGAGCAGTTCTTC
TRBJ1-1	.	once	TRBV10-2	CASSELAREVAFF	TGCGCCAGCAGTGAGTTGGCCAGGGAGGTTGCTTTCTTT
TRBJ2-1	.	.	TRBV7-2	CASSPLLREQFF	TGTGCCAGCAGCCCTCTTCTTCGAGAGCAGTTCTTC
TRBJ2-7	TRBD1	.	TRBV3-1/TRBV3-2	CASSEGQGPYEQYF	TGTGCCAGCAGCGAAGGACAGGGTCCCTACGAGCAGTACTTC
TRBJ1-1	TRBD1	once	TRBV30	CALDPGGAITEAFF	TGTGCCTTAGACCCAGGGGGCGCAATCACTGAAGCTTTCTTT
TRBJ1-2	.	.	TRBV3-1/TRBV3-2	CASSHQTGLGGYTF	TGTGCCAGCAGCCACCAGACGGGCTTGGGAGGCTACACCTTC
TRBJ2-1	TRBD1	.	TRBV19	CASRYRDRVNEQFF	TGTGCCAGTAGATACCGGGACAGGGTCAATGAGCAGTTCTTC
TRBJ2-6	TRBD1	.	TRBV7-3	CASSEDRGITGANVLTF	TGTGCCAGCAGCGAAGACAGGGGAATCACTGGGGCCAACGTCCTGACTTTC
TRBJ2-3	.	.	TRBV3-1/TRBV3-2	CASSQATGFSTDTQYF	TGTGCCAGCAGCCAAGCTACGGGGTTTAGCACAGATACGCAGTATTTT
TRBJ2-1	TRBD1	.	TRBV27	CASSPGQGRNFFEQFF	TGTGCCAGCAGTCCTGGACAGGGGCGTAATTTTTTTGAGCAGTTCTTC
TRBJ2-2	.	.	TRBV15	CATSRDSLNTGELFF	TGTGCCACCAGCAGAGATAGTCTGAACACCGGGGAGCTGTTTTTT
TRBJ1-2	.	.	TRBV11-2	CASNLAGYGYTF	TGTGCCAGCAACCTGGCGGGGTATGGCTACACCTTC
TRBJ2-6	.	.	TRBV3-1/TRBV3-2	CASLGRSTAGANVLTF	TGTGCCAGCCTTGGGAGGTCCACAGCCGGGGCCAACGTCCTGACTTTC
TRBJ2-2	.	.	TRBV29-1	CSAVGRTNTGELFF	TGCAGCGCCGTGGGCAGGACGAACACCGGGGAGCTGTTTTTT